The 21 T cell receptor beta chains below all came from one sample that was sequenced in a study of T cell responses to AZD1222 COVID-19 vaccine. The method was immunoSEQ multiplex PCR; TCRdb's version includes in-frame clones alone and lacks a portion of them. Among about 56,000 clones listed, 86% were seen once. The sequenced sample was peripheral blood, obtained 28 days after the second AZD1222 dose. The receptor set was obtained from an adult who received the AZD1222 COVID-19 vaccine.

V and J are TRBV19 and TRBJ1-3; unclear D gene. The CDR3 loop spans 14 amino acids. Germline values: CDR1 LNHDA, CDR2 SQIVND (reference sequence). V was cut by 3 bases and J by 2 bases, with 8 bases left in between. The CDR3 region has the DNA TGTGCCAGTAGTATTTATGTCCCTGGAAACACCATATATTTT. Protein product: CASSIYVPGNTIYF.

V and J are TRBV25-1 and TRBJ2-7, with TRBD1 matching 8 bases. V shed 3 bases and J 3 bases; nucleotides not matched to a gene: 4. The CDR3 extends over 14 amino acids. CDR1 MGHDK and CDR2 SYGVNS come from the germline V gene. CDR3 bases: TGTGCCAGCAGTGACTCACAGGGGGGCTACGAGCAGTACTTC. It yields the protein CASSDSQGGYEQYF.

This chain joins TRBV5-4 and TRBJ2-1; 8 positions agree with TRBD2. The germline CDR1 and CDR2 sequences are SGHNT and YYREEE (reference sequence). The CDR3 length is 16 residues. J gave up 9 bases and V 3 bases, and 14 bases lay outside the gene matches. The CDR3 sequence is CASSSSFGTRLGEQFF. The CDR3 region has the DNA TGTGCCAGCAGCTCATCTTTCGGGACTAGGTTGGGTGAGCAGTTCTTC.

This chain joins TRBV6-5 and TRBJ1-1, with D unresolved. CDR3 length equals 12 residues. The V and J ends lost 7 bases and 1 base respectively, with 7 bases between them. Germline lookup yields CDR1 MNHEY and CDR2 SVGAGI. The CDR3 here is CASTVQNTEAFF. CDR3 DNA sequence: TGTGCCAGCACCGTACAGAACACTGAAGCTTTCTTT.

The rearrangement uses TRBV7-2 and TRBJ2-7; D is undetermined. The germline V gene encodes CDR1 SGHTA and CDR2 FQGNSA. This CDR3 has 14 residues. V lost 1 base and J 2 bases, leaving 9 bases between the germline ends. The chain's CDR3 is CASSLDYRAYEQYF. As DNA, the CDR3 is TGTGCCAGCAGCTTAGACTACAGAGCCTACGAGCAGTACTTC.

The chain is built from TRBV6-5 and TRBJ2-7, with 9 nucleotides matching TRBD1. CDR3 length equals 14 residues. The V and J ends lost 6 bases and 6 bases, in that order; junction bases with no gene match: 9. Looked up from germline, CDR1 is MNHEY and CDR2 is SVGAGI. The DNA of the CDR3 is TGTGCCAGCAGCCAACAGGGGGCGGGTGGCGAGCAGTACTTC. Amino acid sequence: CASSQQGAGGEQYF.

The chain has TRBV28 and TRBJ2-2; TRBD1 might be the D (6 bases). From germline, CDR1 is MDHEN and CDR2 SYDVKM. The V and J ends lost 6 bases and 1 base respectively, with 12 bases between them. The CDR3 extends over 15 amino acids. Here the CDR3 reads CASSSGTKNTGELFF. The CDR3 DNA is TGTGCCAGCAGCTCCGGGACAAAGAACACCGGGGAGCTGTTTTTT.

CDR3 region: CATSRGQGAGTEAFF. CDR3 DNA: TGTGCCACCAGCAGAGGACAGGGGGCGGGCACTGAAGCTTTCTTT. The chain links TRBV15 to TRBJ1-1, with 10 nucleotides matching TRBD1. Germline-derived CDR1 and CDR2 are LNHNV and YYDKDF (reference sequence). With V trimmed by 1 base and J by 4 bases, 3 bases remained unmatched. The CDR3 has 15 residues. Using reference TRBV15 and TRBJ1-1 for the parts outside the CDR3, the full variable domain is DAMVIQNPRYQVTQFGKPVTLSCSQTLNHNVMYWYQQKSSQAPKLLFHYYDKDFNNEADTPDNFQSRRPNTSFCFLDIRSPGLGDTAMYLCATSRGQGAGTEAFFGQGTRLTVV.

The V gene is TRBV6-1, the J gene TRBJ1-3; 11 bases agree with TRBD1. The germline V gene has CDR1 MNHNS and CDR2 SASEGT. J gave up 2 bases and V 2 bases, and 5 bases lay outside the gene matches. CDR3 length: 17 amino acids. The CDR3, as DNA: TGTGCCAGCAGTGAAAGGGGACAGGGGGATACTGGAAACACCATATATTTT. Translated, it gives CASSERGQGDTGNTIYF.

This clone was seen more than once but under ten times. CDR3 protein: CASSAGTGLGKLFF. CDR3 bases: TGTGCCAGCAGCGCCGGGACAGGGCTAGGAAAACTGTTTTTT. V gene TRBV16 combines with J gene TRBJ1-4; 9 positions agree with TRBD1. Germline CDR1 and CDR2: KGHSY and FQNENV. The CDR3 has 14 residues. V lost 5 bases to trimming and J lost 10 bases; unmatched junction nucleotides: 8.

V is TRBV11-1 and J is TRBJ2-1; TRBD2 aligns across 12 bases. Trimming took 5 bases from V and 9 from J; bases not matched to a gene: 11. Germline CDR1 reads SGHAT; CDR2 reads FQDESV (reference sequence). CDR3 length equals 16 residues. The CDR3 nucleotides are TGTGCCAGCAGCCCCAGACTAGCGGGGGCCAAGGGTGAGCAGTTCTTC. Translated, it gives CASSPRLAGAKGEQFF.

This chain joins TRBV11-2 and TRBJ1-3, with TRBD1 as a possible D gene (5 bases). The CDR3 is 14 amino acids. CDR1 and CDR2 (germline): SGHAT, FQNNGV. V was pared by 5 bases and J by 9 bases, with 17 bases between. In DNA, the CDR3 is TGTGCCAGCAGCCCCGAACGGGGGTGGACCACCATATATTTT. It yields the protein CASSPERGWTTIYF.

J is TRBJ1-2 and V is TRBV7-9; D gene ambiguous. This CDR3 spans 14 amino acids. Germline assignment: CDR1 SEHNR and CDR2 FQNEAQ (reference sequence). The V end was cut by 5 bases, the J end by 4 bases, with 14 bases between. CDR3 DNA sequence: TGTGCCAGCAGCGGGCTGACTGTAGGCTATGGCTACACCTTC. Its protein product is CASSGLTVGYGYTF.

The chain joins TRBV27 to TRBJ2-1, with D possibly matching TRBD1 (5 bases). Trimming took 2 bases from V and 7 from J, leaving 18 bases between them. Germline V gene sequence: CDR1 MNHEY, CDR2 SMNVEV (reference sequence). The CDR3 loop spans 16 amino acids. For the CDR3, the DNA is TGTGCCAGCAGTTTAAAGGGCAGGGCCGTCGGGAATGAGCAGTTCTTC. Translated: CASSLKGRAVGNEQFF.

The rearrangement links TRBV19 to TRBJ1-6, with no clear D. The germline gives CDR1 LNHDA, CDR2 SQIVND (reference sequence). The CDR3 contains 17 residues. Trimming shortened V by 5 bases and J by 4 bases, and 18 bases separated the two germline ends. The CDR3 reads CASSARMLTGYNSPLHF. CDR3 bases: TGTGCCAGTAGTGCCCGAATGCTGACTGGATATAATTCACCCCTCCACTTT.

The V and J genes are TRBV19 and TRBJ2-1, with 10 bases identical to TRBD2. The CDR3 extends over 15 amino acids. In germline, CDR1 is LNHDA, CDR2 SQIVND (reference sequence). V lost 3 bases, J lost 5 bases, and 4 bases stayed unmatched. The CDR3 here is CASSMTSGQHNEQFF. CDR3 sequence (DNA): TGTGCCAGTAGTATGACTAGCGGGCAGCACAATGAGCAGTTCTTC.

This clone was detected a few times. The chain carries TRBV5-1 and TRBJ2-1, with TRBD2 matching 14 bases. The CDR3 length is 15 residues. Germline CDR1 and CDR2: SGHRS and YFSETQ. J was trimmed by 10 bases and V by 4 bases; bases with no gene match: 7. The CDR3 DNA sequence: TGCGCCAGCAGCCTAAGACTAGCGGGAGGGAACGAGCAGTTCTTC. Its translation: CASSLRLAGGNEQFF.

V gene TRBV5-1 combines with J gene TRBJ2-7; weak D call: TRBD2 (5 bases). CDR1 is SGHRS and CDR2 is YFSETQ in the germline V gene. The ends were cut back, 0 bases at V and 0 bases at J, with 10 bases in the middle. This CDR3 is built from 15 residues. The CDR3 DNA sequence: TGCGCCAGCAGCTTGGAGCCGGGGTACTCCTACGAGCAGTACTTC. The encoded protein is CASSLEPGYSYEQYF. Complete variable domain (other parts from reference TRBV5-1 and TRBJ2-7): KAGVTQTPRYLIKTRGQQVTLSCSPISGHRSVSWYQQTPGQGLQFLFEYFSETQRNKGNFPGRFSGRQFSNSRSEMNVSTLELGDSALYLCASSLEPGYSYEQYFGPGTRLTVT.

This clone was counted once. The chain joins TRBV18 to TRBJ2-3; D not certain. The length of the CDR3 is 15 residues. Germline CDR1 and CDR2: KGHSH and LQKENI. The V end lost 1 base, the J end lost 0 bases, and 8 bases lay between the germline ends. The CDR3 bases are TGTGCCAGCTCACCACGGAGCCCTAGCACAGATACGCAGTATTTT. It translates to CASSPRSPSTDTQYF.

DNA of the CDR3: TGTGCCAGCGCGACCCGTGACTCCTACAATGAGCAGTTCTTC. Its protein is CASATRDSYNEQFF. This sequence joins TRBV7-8 and TRBJ2-1; D gene ambiguous. The germline V gene encodes CDR1 SGHVS and CDR2 FQNEAQ. This CDR3 is built from 14 residues. Trimming pared 8 bases from V and 0 bases from J, leaving 11 bases between.

The V and J genes are TRBV6-5 and TRBJ1-6; weak D call: TRBD1 (6 bases). Trimming removed 4 bases at V and 7 bases at J, with 14 bases between. Per the germline V gene, CDR1 is MNHEY and CDR2 is SVGAGI. The CDR3 length is 15 residues. The CDR3 sequence is CASSFAGAENSPLHF. Written as DNA, the CDR3 is TGTGCCAGCAGTTTCGCGGGGGCTGAGAATTCACCCCTCCACTTT.